This TCR beta chain was sequenced during a study of cytotoxic CD8 clonotypes in ibrutinib-treated CLL. Germline V gives CDR1 SGHAT, CDR2 FQNNGV. The V end lost 5 bases, the J end lost 2 bases, and 7 bases lay between the germline ends. This CDR3 spans 14 amino acids. Profiling relied on immunoSEQ multiplex PCR, and the TCRdb table lists in-frame clones only, not all of them. The sample has tens of thousands of clones, approximately 77% seen once; the top ten hold around 7.7%. This TCR derives from a human donor with chronic lymphocytic leukemia. Sequences were derived from PBMCs, sampled before ibrutinib treatment. The genes are TRBV11-2 and TRBJ2-6; no definite D call. The CDR3 is CASSHNTGANVLTF. CDR3 in DNA: TGTGCCAGCAGCCATAATACTGGGGCCAACGTCCTGACTTTC.